The 9 T cell receptor beta chains listed next were all sequenced from one sample in a study of T cell responses to AZD1222 COVID-19 vaccine. Sequencing was performed with immunoSEQ multiplex PCR; in TCRdb, only in-frame clones are kept and a portion is missing. The data contain 150,000 to 200,000 clones, nearly 95% of them singletons. The sample here was peripheral blood, taken 28 days after the second AZD1222 dose. Source of these receptors: an adult who received the AZD1222 COVID-19 vaccine.

The CDR3, as DNA: TGTGCCAGCACCAACGGAAGGGCTAGCCAGTATTTT. Its protein product is CASTNGRASQYF. This chain links TRBV12-3 or TRBV12-4 with TRBJ2-3, with D possibly TRBD2 on 5 matching bases. V was trimmed by 7 bases and J by 12 bases, leaving 17 bases between them. This CDR3 has 12 amino acids.

The chain links TRBV19 to TRBJ1-1; 9 bases agree with TRBD1. Germline V lookup: CDR1 LNHDA, CDR2 SQIVND (reference sequence). Trimming took 9 bases from V and 0 from J; bases not matched to a gene: 5. This CDR3 has 14 residues. The CDR3 loop reads CASDRGAVNTEAFF. The CDR3 DNA reads as TGTGCCAGCGACAGGGGGGCGGTGAACACTGAAGCTTTCTTT. Full variable domain (missing parts from reference TRBV19 and TRBJ1-1): DGGITQSPKYLFRKEGQNVTLSCEQNLNHDAMYWYRQDPGQGLRLIYYSQIVNDFQKGDIAEGYSVSREKKESFPLTVTSAQKNPTAFYLCASDRGAVNTEAFFGQGTRLTVV.

The chain employs TRBV9 and TRBJ2-1, with 9 positions matching TRBD1. V gave up 0 bases and J gave up 4 bases; unmatched junction bases: 5. Germline V lookup: CDR1 SGDLS, CDR2 YYNGEE. CDR3 length: 16 residues. In DNA, the CDR3 is TGTGCCAGCAGCGTAGGGGACAGGGCACCTTACAATGAGCAGTTCTTC. Protein sequence: CASSVGDRAPYNEQFF. The complete variable domain, with remaining parts taken from reference TRBV9 and TRBJ2-1, reads DSGVTQTPKHLITATGQRVTLRCSPRSGDLSVYWYQQSLDQGLQFLIQYYNGEERAKGNILERFSAQQFPDLHSELNLSSLELGDSALYFCASSVGDRAPYNEQFFGPGTRLTVL.

The chain joins TRBV7-2 to TRBJ2-7; 14 bases are a match to TRBD2. Germline V gene sequence: CDR1 SGHTA, CDR2 FQGNSA. The length of the CDR3 is 17 residues. V gave up 5 bases and J gave up 2 bases; unmatched junction bases: 8. The CDR3 spells CASSPRTSGGSPYEQYF. The CDR3 region has the DNA TGTGCCAGCAGCCCTAGGACTAGCGGGGGGTCGCCCTACGAGCAGTACTTC.

The gene calls are TRBV7-2 and TRBJ1-5; D gene ambiguous. The length of the CDR3 is 13 residues. Per the germline V gene, CDR1 is SGHTA and CDR2 is FQGNSA. Trimming left V 4 bases short and J 6 bases short, with 10 bases between. The DNA for the CDR3 is TGTGCCAGCAGCTATAACCCGGGTCAGCCCCAGCATTTT. Translated, it gives CASSYNPGQPQHF.

CDR3 nucleotides: TGTGCCAGCAGTTTACCCGGGAGCGTGGATGAGCAGTTCTTC. Its protein is CASSLPGSVDEQFF. This sequence joins TRBV28 and TRBJ2-1, with D perhaps matching TRBD2 (6 bases). Trimming stripped 2 bases from V and 8 bases from J, with 13 bases between. From germline, CDR1 is MDHEN and CDR2 SYDVKM. This CDR3 has 14 amino acids.

CDR3 loop: CASSPGTSGTSEQYF. In nucleotides, the CDR3 is TGCGCCAGCAGCCCCGGGACTAGCGGGACCAGCGAGCAGTACTTC. This chain connects TRBV5-1 to TRBJ2-7; 13 nucleotides agree with TRBD2. CDR3 length equals 15 residues. Germline CDR1 reads SGHRS; CDR2 reads YFSETQ. The V segment lost 4 bases and the J segment 6 bases; nucleotides outside the gene matches: 7.

This clone appeared a single time. V is TRBV19 and J is TRBJ2-1, with D tentatively TRBD1 or TRBD2 (5 bases each). CDR1 and CDR2 from the germline V gene are LNHDA and SQIVND (reference sequence). There are 15 residues in the CDR3. V lost 3 bases, J lost 2 bases, and 11 bases lay in between. CDR3 sequence: CASSIVGAPYNEQFF. CDR3 nucleotides: TGTGCCAGTAGTATTGTCGGGGCCCCCTACAATGAGCAGTTCTTC.

This chain uses TRBV14 with TRBJ1-5; tentative D call: TRBD1 (6 bases). Between the trimmed V and J ends, which lost 6 bases and 5 bases, there was a span of 14 bases. The CDR3 covers 14 residues. Per germline, CDR1 SGHDN and CDR2 FVKESK. Written as DNA, the CDR3 is TGTGCCAGCAGGGACAGTAGCTCCCATCAGCCCCAGCATTTT. Translation: CASRDSSSHQPQHF.